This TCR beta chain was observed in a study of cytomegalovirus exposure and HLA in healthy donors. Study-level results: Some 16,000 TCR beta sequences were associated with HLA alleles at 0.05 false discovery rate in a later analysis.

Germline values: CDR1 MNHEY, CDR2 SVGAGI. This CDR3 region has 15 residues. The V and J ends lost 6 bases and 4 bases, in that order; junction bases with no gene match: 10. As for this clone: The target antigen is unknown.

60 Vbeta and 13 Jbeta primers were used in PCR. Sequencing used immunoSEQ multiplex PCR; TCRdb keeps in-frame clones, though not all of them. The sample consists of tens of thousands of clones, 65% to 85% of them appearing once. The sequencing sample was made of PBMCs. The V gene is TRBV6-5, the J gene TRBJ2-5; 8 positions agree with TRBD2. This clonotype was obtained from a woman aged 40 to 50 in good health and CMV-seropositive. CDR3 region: CASRSYGAGGETQYF. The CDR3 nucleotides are TGTGCCAGCAGAAGTTACGGTGCGGGGGGAGAGACCCAGTACTTC.